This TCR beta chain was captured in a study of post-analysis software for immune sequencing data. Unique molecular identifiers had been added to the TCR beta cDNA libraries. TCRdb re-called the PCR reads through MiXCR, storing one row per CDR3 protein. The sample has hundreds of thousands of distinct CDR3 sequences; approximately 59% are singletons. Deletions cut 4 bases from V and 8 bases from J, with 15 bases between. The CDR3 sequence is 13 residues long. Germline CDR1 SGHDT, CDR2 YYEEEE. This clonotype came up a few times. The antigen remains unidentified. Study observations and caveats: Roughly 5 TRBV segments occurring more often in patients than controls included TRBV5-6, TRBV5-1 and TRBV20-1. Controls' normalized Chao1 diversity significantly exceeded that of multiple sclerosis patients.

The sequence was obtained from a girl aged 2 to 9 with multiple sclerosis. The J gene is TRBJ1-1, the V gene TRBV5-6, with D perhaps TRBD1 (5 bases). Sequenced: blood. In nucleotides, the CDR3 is TGTGCCAGCAGCCGGTATGGGGACTTGGAAGCTTTCTTT. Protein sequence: CASSRYGDLEAFF.